Following are 2 T cell receptor beta chains from one sample sequenced in a study of T-cell memory formation after mild COVID-19. MiXCR, run by TCRdb on the 5' RACE reads, gives a single entry per CDR3 protein. Here the sample spans just under 150,000 distinct CDR3 sequences, about 5.7% being singletons. The specimen sequenced was PBMCs or a T cell subset sorted from them (not recorded which). Source of these receptors: an adult woman who had mild COVID-19 (a few samples of this study predate the infection). Cell type and time point are not known.

The rearrangement joins TRBV7-8 to TRBJ1-1; possibly TRBD1 for D (6 bases). The CDR3 is 15 residues long. With 5 bases removed from V and 2 bases from J, the gap between germline ends came to 15 bases. Germline lookup yields CDR1 SGHVS and CDR2 FQNEAQ. CDR3 DNA sequence: TGTGCCAGCAGCCTGACGGACAGAAGAAACACTGAAGCTTTCTTT. Protein: CASSLTDRRNTEAFF.

This chain connects TRBV9 to TRBJ2-5; tentatively, D is TRBD2 (7 bases). Per germline, CDR1 SGDLS and CDR2 YYNGEE. The CDR3 covers 15 residues. V was pared by 1 base and J by 1 base, with 11 bases between. CDR3 DNA sequence: TGTGCCAGCAGCGTAACGGCGGGGGCCCAAGAGACCCAGTACTTC. Translation: CASSVTAGAQETQYF.